The present T cell receptor beta chain was sequenced within a study of tumor-infiltrating lymphocytes in primary liver carcinoma. Across the study: Surgery removed the patients' primary liver carcinoma. Ages ranged from 30 to 69, with HCC or mixed HCC-cholangiocarcinoma. Study-wide results and limits: Unsorted bulk processing meant the study did not compare CD4+ and CD8+ repertoires. Blood had a significantly lower top-250-clone fraction than tumors did (p = 0.039).

Priming with a constant-region primer yielded TCR beta cDNA from about 510 ng total RNA. Libraries for TCR beta were built through three nested multiplex PCR rounds, which together made up a slightly modified ARM-PCR procedure. TCRdb processed the multiplex PCR reads anew with MiXCR; each CDR3 protein has one entry. The profile shows about 200,000 distinct CDR3 sequences, less than 65% of them singletons. Out of unsorted whole blood came the blood RNA, and germline DNA was extracted as well. As concerns this clonotype: Its matching antigen is unknown.

Sequencing was performed on peripheral blood. The receptor's source is an older woman with primary liver carcinoma and hepatitis B virus infection.

The CDR3 loop is CASSLERTVETQYF. CDR3 DNA sequence: TGTGCCAGCAGCTTGGAACGGACAGTAGAGACCCAGTACTTC. This rearrangement joins TRBV5-6 to TRBJ2-5; maybe TRBD1 (6 bases). CDR1 and CDR2 (germline): SGHDT, YYEEEE. Trimming took 0 bases from V and 4 from J, leaving 10 bases between them. The CDR3 length is 14 residues.